The following is a T cell receptor beta chain sequence with its context. Original processing methods: Counts of nucleated cells, estimated from reference gene primer amplification, were obtained. Sequencing used immunoSEQ multiplex PCR; TCRdb keeps in-frame clones, though not all of them. V, J and clone size are taken as reported in that table, and D and trimming were inferred from the DNA itself. The profile shows 35,000 to 55,000 clones, 89% of them singletons. This specimen comes from a study of blood T cell repertoires in COVID-19. In the study overall: Some COVID-19 samples were acute and others convalescent; all came from the United States, Italy and Spain. The cDNA or gDNA used as material had been derived from T cells, B-cell-depleted T cells, or PBMCs.

The CDR3 covers 13 residues. From germline, CDR1 is MGHRA and CDR2 YSYEKL. V was pared by 3 bases and J by 6 bases, with 9 bases between. The rearrangement uses TRBV4-1 and TRBJ2-1, with a weak D call TRBD2 (5 bases). This TCR was recovered from a man aged 70-80 years with active COVID-19. Input material: peripheral blood. CDR3 DNA: TGCGCCAGCAGCCAGAGACGGGGCAATGAGCAGTTCTTC. Its protein product is CASSQRRGNEQFF.